Shown below are 10 T cell receptor beta chains from a single sample sequenced in a study of response to subunit inactivated influenza vaccine. TCRdb fed the RT-PCR reads into MiXCR, producing one record per CDR3 protein. There are 500,000 to 550,000 distinct CDR3 sequences in the sample; less than 7.5% occur only once, and about an eighth lies in the top ten. Specimen: PBMCs from blood, collected less than 25 months after vaccination. The receptors were gathered from a man aged 50 to 75 who received an inactivated influenza vaccine.

At least ten counts were recorded for this clonotype. V usage is TRBV4-3 and J usage is TRBJ2-1; D is possibly TRBD2 (7 bases). Trimming removed 1 base at V and 7 bases at J, with 11 bases between. This CDR3 is built from 14 residues. Germline V gives CDR1 LGHNA, CDR2 YSLEER. The CDR3 DNA sequence: TGCGCCAGCAGCCAAGGGGGGGGCAGGAATGAGCAGTTCTTC. Protein product: CASSQGGGRNEQFF.

This clonotype was seen a handful of times. This rearrangement joins TRBV5-1 to TRBJ2-3, with 7 bases identical to TRBD1. Trimming took 4 bases from V and 2 from J; bases not matched to a gene: 7. CDR3 length: 15 amino acids. CDR1 is SGHRS and CDR2 is YFSETQ in the germline V gene. CDR3 region: CASSQMTGLTDTQYF. As DNA, the CDR3 is TGCGCCAGCAGCCAAATGACAGGGCTCACAGATACGCAGTATTTT.

This clonotype was picked up many times. The gene calls are TRBV12-3 or TRBV12-4 and TRBJ2-1, with a weak D call TRBD2 (5 bases). V was shortened by 5 bases and J by 7 bases, with 15 bases between the two germline ends. The CDR3 runs to 14 residues. CDR3 in amino acids: CASSTEGRWNEQFF. CDR3 coding DNA: TGTGCCAGCAGTACCGAGGGTAGGTGGAATGAGCAGTTCTTC.

This clonotype was recorded many times. This CDR3 is CASSYRPGKSTDTQYF. CDR3 nucleotide sequence: TGTGCCAGCAGTTACAGGCCGGGGAAAAGCACAGATACGCAGTATTTT. J is TRBJ2-3 and V is TRBV6-2 or TRBV6-3, with a possible D match to TRBD2 (5 bases). There are 16 residues in the CDR3. The V end was cut by 2 bases, the J end by 0 bases, with 12 bases between. CDR1 MNHEY and CDR2 SVGEGT come from the germline V gene.

About this clonotype itself: The germline gene is not matched at one end of the junction; a read error may be the cause. This sequence joins TRBV7-2 and TRBJ2-7; D not resolved. From germline, CDR1 is SGHTA and CDR2 FQGNSA. The CDR3 totals 15 residues. The CDR3 bases are TGTGCCAGCAGCTTTGGTCGTTTCAGATCCTACAAGCAGTACTTC. Amino acid sequence: CASSFGRFRSYKQYF.

Concerning this clonotype: A junction end diverges from the germline sequence, so it may reflect a read error. This chain connects TRBV20-1 to TRBJ1-1; D uncertain. The CDR3 runs 14 residues. Germline-derived CDR1 and CDR2 are DFQATT and SNEGSKA (reference sequence). CDR3 amino acids: CSARWAAMNTEAFF. In nucleotides, the CDR3 is TGCAGTGCTAGATGGGCAGCAATGAACACTGAAGCTTTTTTT.

The chain recombines TRBV11-2 with TRBJ2-7; D gene uncertain. The CDR3 spans 13 residues. Germline values: CDR1 SGHAT, CDR2 FQNNGV. The V and J ends lost 4 bases and 3 bases respectively, with 10 bases between them. The CDR3, as DNA: TGTGCCAGCAGCTCAGTCGACCGCTACGAGCAGTACTTC. It is translated as CASSSVDRYEQYF.

This clonotype occurred many times. This chain uses TRBV7-2 with TRBJ2-2; the D is unclear. The CDR3 runs 15 residues. Germline V gene lookup returns CDR1 SGHTA and CDR2 FQGNSA. Trimming took 2 bases from V and 1 from J, leaving 8 bases between them. CDR3 sequence reads: CASSLRSLNTGELFF. CDR3 in DNA: TGTGCCAGCAGCTTAAGGTCTTTGAACACCGGGGAGCTGTTTTTT.

This clonotype was seen only a few times. This CDR3 reads CASSHRGGGSSYEQYF. The CDR3 region has the DNA TGTGCCAGCAGCCACCGGGGGGGAGGGAGCTCCTACGAGCAGTACTTC. The chain employs TRBV4-2 and TRBJ2-7, with 8 bases that match TRBD2. From germline, CDR1 is LGHNA and CDR2 YNFKEQ. The CDR3 totals 16 residues. J was trimmed by 0 bases and V by 3 bases; bases with no gene match: 7.

This clonotype appeared a few times. The chain uses TRBV25-1 and TRBJ2-2; the match to TRBD1 covers 8 bases. The CDR3 totals 13 residues. Germline V CDR1 and CDR2: MGHDK, SYGVNS. After removal of 10 bases from V and 7 bases from J, the junction contained 8 bases not matched to a gene. The CDR3 loop is CATLGRGHGELFF. The CDR3 DNA reads TGTGCCACCCTGGGCAGGGGGCACGGGGAGCTGTTTTTT.